This T cell receptor beta chain comes out of a study of cytomegalovirus exposure and HLA in healthy donors. The PCR had 60 Vbeta and 13 Jbeta primers. Produced via immunoSEQ multiplex PCR; TCRdb's table is partial and in-frame only. The sample data list 150,000 to 200,000 clones. Findings and caveats of the study: In an earlier analysis, in about 530 donors, most V segments appeared productive either ~90% or ~30% of the time.

Healthy donors of bone marrow made up the group. A note on this clone: The antigen remains unidentified.

Germline CDR1 reads MNHNS; CDR2 reads SASEGT. The CDR3 has 14 amino acids. The V end lost 6 bases, the J end lost 2 bases, and 13 bases lay between the germline ends. The source is a woman aged 60 to 75 in good health and CMV-seronegative. The source material was PBMCs. The rearrangement links TRBV6-1 to TRBJ1-2; TRBD1 is a possible D gene (6 bases). This chain's CDR3 is CASSSTGWNYGYTF. The CDR3, as DNA: TGTGCCAGCAGCTCTACAGGGTGGAACTATGGCTACACCTTC.